This TCR beta chain was obtained from a study of cytomegalovirus exposure and HLA in healthy donors. Findings of the study overall: It was in a later analysis that TCR association rates were seen to vary by HLA locus, highest for DRB1 and lowest for HLA-C.

This clone turned up a few times. Its antigen is undetermined. The PCR ran on 60 Vbeta and 13 Jbeta primers. Sequenced by immunoSEQ multiplex PCR; TCRdb stores in-frame clones only, minus some. The data show 130,000 to 150,000 clones, 70% to 75% seen once. Sequenced material: PBMCs. The receptor comes from a woman aged 40 to 50 in good health and CMV-seronegative.

Here the CDR3 reads CASSEWGEPGKPQHF. CDR3 sequence (DNA): TGTGCCAGCAGTGAATGGGGGGAGCCGGGGAAGCCCCAGCATTTT. The chain employs TRBV6-1 and TRBJ1-5, with a tentative D call TRBD1 (5 bases). CDR1 is MNHNS and CDR2 is SASEGT in the germline V gene. The V gene lost 2 bases and the J gene lost 8 bases, with 16 bases spanning the gap. The CDR3 is 15 amino acids.